Listed below are T cell receptor beta chains from one sample, sequenced in a study of radiotherapy plus CTLA-4 blockade in lung cancer. TCRdb's copy holds only in-frame clones and misses some; the assay was immunoSEQ multiplex PCR. This table holds roughly 110,000 clones, more than 65% found once. This sample comprised peripheral blood, obtained from a patient treated with radiotherapy plus ipilimumab. These receptors all stem from a human donor with non-small cell lung cancer that progressed on radiotherapy plus ipilimumab. Some clones in this sample may be carry-over from other donors' samples. The CDR3 runs from the conserved cysteine through the conserved F or W. The D gene is left open where the match is weak. Some rows mark clone size as missing; the rest say once, few, many or name a class of expanded clone.

DNA	CDR3	V	length	size	D	J
TGTGCCAGCTCTGTCTCCTACGAGCAGTACTTC	CASSVSYEQYF	TRBV21-1	11	.	.	TRBJ2-7
TGTGCCAGCACCGATAACACCGGGGAGCTGTTTTTT	CASTDNTGELFF	TRBV7-2	12	.	.	TRBJ2-2
TGCGCCAGCAAGTATCAGAAGACAGGGCGTAGCAATCAGCCCCAGCATTTT	CASKYQKTGRSNQPQHF	TRBV10-1	17	once	TRBD1	TRBJ1-5
TGTGCCAGCAGTGGGTCACAGGGGTCCTACGAGCAGTACTTC	CASSGSQGSYEQYF	TRBV28	14	.	TRBD1	TRBJ2-7
TGTGCCAGCAGCCAAACTATTACTCCGGAGACCCAGTACTTC	CASSQTITPETQYF	TRBV14	14	.	.	TRBJ2-5
TGTGCCTCTAGCCAGGGGGCGGGTGGCTACACCTTC	CASSQGAGGYTF	TRBV9	12	.	TRBD1	TRBJ1-2
TGCGCCAGCAGCTTGGAAGGGTCCAACGTCCTGACTTTC	CASSLEGSNVLTF	TRBV5-1	13	.	.	TRBJ2-6
TGTGCCAGCAAGCAGGGGTCACCATCCTACGAGCAGTACTTC	CASKQGSPSYEQYF	TRBV21-1	14	.	.	TRBJ2-7
TGTGCCAGCAGCCTCGGGCCTAATAATGAAAAACTGTTTTTT	CASSLGPNNEKLFF	TRBV2	14	.	.	TRBJ1-4
TGTGCCAGCAGCTTAAGCAGGCTCGGGGAGCTGTTTTTT	CASSLSRLGELFF	TRBV7-3	13	.	.	TRBJ2-2
TGTGCCAGCAGCTTTATACAAGAGACCCAGTACTTC	CASSFIQETQYF	TRBV5-6	12	.	.	TRBJ2-5
TGTGCCATCAGTGAGAATATATCTGGGGTTGGTAGAGCTTTCTTT	CAISENISGVGRAFF	TRBV10-3	15	few	.	TRBJ1-1
TGTGCCAGCAAAACGACAGCTTCGGACATTCAGTACTTC	CASKTTASDIQYF	TRBV18	13	.	.	TRBJ2-4
TGTGCCAGCGCGACGAACCAGGGGGGCTTCCATGAGCAGTTCTTC	CASATNQGGFHEQFF	TRBV28	15	.	.	TRBJ2-1
TGTGCCTGGAGTGATAAGGACAGGGGGCCTGAAAAACTGTTTTTT	CAWSDKDRGPEKLFF	TRBV30	15	.	TRBD1	TRBJ1-4
TGTGCCAGCACCCATGGGGCAGGGTCTGGCTACACCTTC	CASTHGAGSGYTF	TRBV5-6	13	.	.	TRBJ1-2
TGTGCCAGTAGTAAGGGGGATGGCTACACCTTC	CASSKGDGYTF	TRBV19	11	.	.	TRBJ1-2
TGCACCAGCAGCCCGCGGGTCGGTACCACTAACTATGGCTACACCTTC	CTSSPRVGTTNYGYTF	TRBV4-3	16	.	.	TRBJ1-2
TGTGCCAGCAGCTGGGGAAAGAACACTGAAGCTTTCTTT	CASSWGKNTEAFF	TRBV5-5	13	.	.	TRBJ1-1
TGTGCCAGCAGTGAAGGGGGGCGGCCTGAGGGCTACACCTTC	CASSEGGRPEGYTF	TRBV6-1	14	.	.	TRBJ1-2
TGTGCCGGCAGTTTAAGGGGTTTGGACCAATGGACTGAAGCTTTCTTT	CAGSLRGLDQWTEAFF	TRBV27	16	once	.	TRBJ1-1
TGTGCCAGCAGTTACTCCGGGGGTGGGGAGCTGTTTTTT	CASSYSGGGELFF	TRBV6-5	13	.	.	TRBJ2-2
TGCGCCAGCAGCCAAGATCTCCGGACTAGCGGGGAGGGCACAGATACGCAGTATTTT	CASSQDLRTSGEGTDTQYF	TRBV4-3	19	.	TRBD2	TRBJ2-3
TGTGCCAGCAAAGGACACAACTATGGCTACACCTTC	CASKGHNYGYTF	TRBV6-5	12	.	.	TRBJ1-2
TGTGCCAGCAGCCAAGATTACGAGGGGGCGTTGAAGACCCAGTACTTC	CASSQDYEGALKTQYF	TRBV4-2	16	.	TRBD1	TRBJ2-5
TGTGCCAGCAGCTCGGGACAGGCCAGGGAGCAGTACTTC	CASSSGQAREQYF	TRBV13	13	.	TRBD1	TRBJ2-7
TGTGCCAGCAGGAAACAGGGAAATGAGCAGTTCTTC	CASRKQGNEQFF	TRBV28	12	.	.	TRBJ2-1
TGTGCCAGCAGCGTAGGGACAGGGAGAGCAACTAATGAAAAACTGTTTTTT	CASSVGTGRATNEKLFF	TRBV9	17	few	TRBD1	TRBJ1-4
TGTGCCAGCAGGGGACAGATGAACACTGAAGCTTTCTTT	CASRGQMNTEAFF	TRBV2	13	once	TRBD1	TRBJ1-1
TGTGCCAGCAGTTACTCGATGTGGGGGTCCCAGTACTTC	CASSYSMWGSQYF	TRBV6-5	13	.	.	TRBJ2-5
TGTGCCAGCTCACGAGAGAGGACAGGGGGTGGCTACACCTTC	CASSRERTGGGYTF	TRBV18	14	once	TRBD1	TRBJ1-2
TGTGCCAGCAGCGTAGAGAGCCCAAGCACAGATACGCAGTATTTT	CASSVESPSTDTQYF	TRBV9	15	once	.	TRBJ2-3
TGTGCCAGCAACCAGGGGGCGGTCTATGGCTACACCTTC	CASNQGAVYGYTF	TRBV7-2	13	.	TRBD1	TRBJ1-2
TGTGCCAGTAGCGAGGGGCGGGGTGGAGCAGATACGCAGTATTTT	CASSEGRGGADTQYF	TRBV19	15	.	.	TRBJ2-3
TGTGCCAGCAGCTTGGGGAGCACAGATACGCAGTATTTT	CASSLGSTDTQYF	TRBV5-4	13	.	.	TRBJ2-3
TGTGCCAGCAGCGTAGCAGAACACTACTATGGCTACACCTTC	CASSVAEHYYGYTF	TRBV9	14	.	.	TRBJ1-2
TGTGCCAGCAGCCAGTACCAAGAGACCCAGTACTTC	CASSQYQETQYF	TRBV7-2	12	few	.	TRBJ2-5
TGTGCCAGCAGCTTCATGCAGGGGGAGGGCTATGGCTACACCTTC	CASSFMQGEGYGYTF	TRBV25-1	15	.	TRBD1	TRBJ1-2
TGCGCCAGCAGCACCGGGACAGGGACCGAAAAACTGTTTTTT	CASSTGTGTEKLFF	TRBV5-1	14	.	TRBD1	TRBJ1-4
TGTGCCAGCAGTGACACCGGGGGCTCCTACGAGCAGTACTTC	CASSDTGGSYEQYF	TRBV6-5	14	.	.	TRBJ2-7
TGCGCCAGCAGCCAAGAACCCAGGATGCACAATGAGCAGTTCTTC	CASSQEPRMHNEQFF	TRBV4-3	15	.	.	TRBJ2-1